Below, 24 T cell receptor beta chains from the same sample are listed, as sequenced in a study of a mutant IDH1 vaccine in newly diagnosed glioma. Time point described: week 23, last vaccination. The investigators gave 300 ug of mutant IDH1 20-mer peptide in each vaccine dose, together with topical imiquimod. Clones were sequenced by immunoSEQ multiplex PCR, and TCRdb holds only the in-frame ones, with some missing. The repertoire has roughly 60,000 clones, approximately 85% of them found once; the top ten carry roughly 3.9%. Antigens for these TCRs are unknown. The specimen comprised PBMCs, sampled from a glioma patient whose treatment included an IDH1 peptide vaccine. These receptors were taken from a man aged 30 to 45 with glioma.

J is TRBJ2-6 and V is TRBV18; 7 nucleotides agree with TRBD1. This CDR3 comprises 20 residues. CDR1 and CDR2 from the germline V gene are KGHSH and LQKENI. The V and J ends lost 4 bases and 0 bases, in that order; junction bases with no gene match: 15. CDR3: CASSLSPAGTAISGANVLTF. CDR3 DNA sequence: TGTGCCAGCTCACTAAGCCCCGCCGGGACAGCGATCTCTGGGGCCAACGTCCTGACTTTC.

The J gene is TRBJ2-1, the V gene TRBV7-6, with D possibly being TRBD1 or TRBD2 (5 bases each). This CDR3 comprises 18 residues. Germline CDR1 is SGHVS and CDR2 is FNYEAQ. Trimming shortened V by 5 bases and J by 2 bases, and 22 bases separated the two germline ends. CDR3 in amino acids: CASSTYPPGPTAYNEQFF. CDR3 nucleotide sequence: TGTGCCAGCAGCACCTATCCTCCGGGACCCACCGCCTACAATGAGCAGTTCTTC.

The table lists this clone with a few counts. V usage is TRBV10-1 and J usage is TRBJ1-1; tentative D call: TRBD1 (5 bases). V was trimmed by 8 bases and J by 0 bases, leaving 10 bases between them. Per the germline V gene, CDR1 is WNHNN and CDR2 is SYGVQD (reference sequence). The CDR3 loop spans 13 amino acids. The CDR3 DNA reads as TGCGCCAGCCGACAGTCTATGAACACTGAAGCTTTCTTT. It specifies CASRQSMNTEAFF.

The J gene is TRBJ2-1, the V gene TRBV10-3; 11 bases match TRBD2. Germline trimming cut 0 bases from V and 8 bases from J; bases unmatched to any gene: 18. This CDR3 contains 20 residues. Germline lookup yields CDR1 ENHRY and CDR2 SYGVKD. The DNA of the CDR3 is TGTGCCATCAGTGAGTCGTTGTTCGGCCTAGCGGGGGGTCTCCGGGATGAGCAGTTCTTC. Translated: CAISESLFGLAGGLRDEQFF.

Comments on this clone: Germline is not matched at one junction end, which may reflect a read error. This sequence joins TRBV7-9 and TRBJ1-1; no clear D gene. CDR1 and CDR2 from the germline V gene are SEHNR and FQNEAQ (reference sequence). This CDR3 spans 13 amino acids. This CDR3 reads CASSLMANAEAFF. In DNA, the CDR3 is TGTGCCAGCAGCTTAATGGCGAACGCTGAAGCTTTCTTT. Full variable domain (remainder filled in from reference TRBV7-9 and TRBJ1-1): DTGVSQNPRHKITKRGQNVTFRCDPISEHNRLYWYRQTLGQGPEFLTYFQNEAQLEKSRLLSDRFSAERPKGSFSTLEIQRTEQGDSAMYLCASSLMANAEAFFGQGTRLTVV.

The V and J genes are TRBV28 and TRBJ1-2; D remains ambiguous. The CDR3 covers 15 residues. The V and J ends lost 7 bases and 0 bases respectively, with 15 bases between them. Germline V gene sequence: CDR1 MDHEN, CDR2 SYDVKM. The CDR3 bases are TGTGCCAGCATCACTCCGGGCAAAGCTAACTATGGCTACACCTTC. This codes for CASITPGKANYGYTF.

The chain joins TRBV29-1 to TRBJ2-1, with D tentatively TRBD2 (5 bases). Germline CDR1 is SQVTM and CDR2 is ANQGSEA. V was pared by 4 bases and J by 5 bases, with 24 bases between. The length of the CDR3 is 17 residues. In nucleotides, the CDR3 is TGCAGCGTTGTAATGAGTGCGGGCTTTTTTGGTGACAATGAGCAGTTCTTC. It is translated as CSVVMSAGFFGDNEQFF.

This sequence joins TRBV7-8 and TRBJ2-3; 9 bases agree with TRBD2. V gave up 1 base and J gave up 3 bases; unmatched junction bases: 8. Germline V gene data show CDR1 as SGHVS and CDR2 as FQNEAQ. The CDR3 runs to 17 residues. CDR3 in DNA: TGTGCCAGCAGCTTAGTACGGGCGGGGGGGCTAACAGATACGCAGTATTTT. Protein product: CASSLVRAGGLTDTQYF.

The chain couples TRBV7-9 to TRBJ2-7; 8 positions match TRBD1. Germline trimming cut 5 bases from V and 3 bases from J; bases unmatched to any gene: 3. This CDR3 has 13 amino acids. Germline assignment: CDR1 SEHNR and CDR2 FQNEAQ (reference sequence). The CDR3 bases are TGTGCCAGCAGCCGCACAGGGGGCTACGAGCAGTACTTC. Protein sequence: CASSRTGGYEQYF.

This chain connects TRBV5-1 to TRBJ1-2, with D perhaps matching TRBD1 (5 bases). Trimming took 3 bases from V and 2 from J, leaving 14 bases between them. Germline loops: CDR1 SGHRS, CDR2 YFSETQ. The CDR3 is 15 residues long. CDR3 loop: CASSSPGTYNYGYTF. In DNA, the CDR3 is TGCGCCAGCAGCTCTCCTGGGACTTACAACTATGGCTACACCTTC.

There are a few counts of this clone. The chain couples TRBV18 to TRBJ2-1, with TRBD1 matching over 8 bases. The V segment lost 2 bases and the J segment 7 bases; nucleotides outside the gene matches: 4. This CDR3 spans 14 amino acids. Germline CDR1 is KGHSH and CDR2 is LQKENI. In nucleotides, the CDR3 is TGTGCCAGCTCACCAGGGACAGGCCCTAATGAGCAGTTCTTC. Translation: CASSPGTGPNEQFF.

The V gene is TRBV15, the J gene TRBJ2-3, with D possibly being TRBD1 (6 bases). This CDR3 contains 15 residues. Germline values: CDR1 LNHNV, CDR2 YYDKDF (reference sequence). Trimming shortened V by 6 bases and J by 0 bases, and 13 bases separated the two germline ends. CDR3 sequence reads: CATRPGRGSTDTQYF. The CDR3 nucleotides read TGTGCCACCAGGCCCGGCAGGGGAAGCACAGATACGCAGTATTTT. Filled out from reference TRBV15 and TRBJ2-3, the complete variable domain reads DAMVIQNPRYQVTQFGKPVTLSCSQTLNHNVMYWYQQKSSQAPKLLFHYYDKDFNNEADTPDNFQSRRPNTSFCFLDIRSPGLGDTAMYLCATRPGRGSTDTQYFGPGTRLTVL.

This chain joins TRBV5-8 and TRBJ1-5; weak D call: TRBD1 (5 bases). The CDR3 is 15 amino acids. V shed 4 bases and J shed 3 bases, with 14 bases lying between them. CDR1 is SGHTS, CDR2 YDEGEE, per germline. The CDR3 nucleotides read TGTGCCAGCAGCCCGGGACGGTGGGACAATCAGCCCCAGCATTTT. It is translated as CASSPGRWDNQPQHF.

The chain uses TRBV5-4 and TRBJ1-6; perhaps TRBD1 as D (5 bases). This CDR3 is built from 15 residues. Looked up from germline, CDR1 is SGHNT and CDR2 is YYREEE (reference sequence). V was trimmed by 0 bases and J by 7 bases, leaving 11 bases between them. The CDR3 sequence: CASSLGRGNNSPLHF. The DNA of the CDR3 is TGTGCCAGCAGCTTGGGCCGGGGGAACAATTCACCCCTCCACTTT.

This clone was counted once. This chain links TRBV6-1 with TRBJ2-6; perhaps TRBD2 as D (6 bases). Germline lookup yields CDR1 MNHNS and CDR2 SASEGT. V lost 4 bases and J lost 0, with 7 bases in between. This CDR3 region has 15 residues. DNA of the CDR3: TGTGCCAGCAGTGGGGGGGACTCTGGGGCCAACGTCCTGACTTTC. This gives the protein CASSGGDSGANVLTF.

The chain couples TRBV27 to TRBJ2-3; 9 bases match TRBD2. V was pared by 5 bases and J by 5 bases, with 2 bases of the junction left unmatched. The CDR3 covers 13 residues. The V gene's germline CDR1 is MNHEY and CDR2 SMNVEV (reference sequence). DNA of the CDR3: TGTGCCAGCAGTGGACTAGCGCTAGATACGCAGTATTTT. Translated: CASSGLALDTQYF.

The rearrangement uses TRBV28 and TRBJ2-7; 8 bases fit TRBD1. The CDR3 spans 15 residues. CDR1 MDHEN and CDR2 SYDVKM come from the germline V gene. With 6 bases clipped from V and 1 base from J, the junction kept 8 bases outside the gene matches. In DNA form, the CDR3 reads TGTGCCAGCAGACTGACAGGGGTCTTTTCCTACGAGCAGTACTTC. It is translated as CASRLTGVFSYEQYF.

Only one count was recorded for this clone. The gene calls are TRBV2 and TRBJ2-7; TRBD2 matches at 12 bases. This CDR3 spans 15 amino acids. The junction had 10 bases not matched to a gene; V was cut back by 6 bases and J by 7 bases. Germline V gene sequence: CDR1 SNHLY, CDR2 FYNNEI. CDR3 DNA: TGTGCCAGCAGCCTCGGGACTAGCGGGCTCTTGGAGCAGTACTTC. This translates into CASSLGTSGLLEQYF.

The rearrangement joins TRBV5-4 to TRBJ1-2; TRBD1 is a possible D gene (5 bases). The CDR3 has 16 amino acids. The germline gives CDR1 SGHNT, CDR2 YYREEE (reference sequence). V dropped 3 bases and J dropped 1 base, with 16 bases sitting between them. The CDR3 region has the DNA TGTGCCAGCAGCTCCCCCGCCGACAGCCATAACTATGGCTACACCTTC. Translating gives CASSSPADSHNYGYTF.

This chain links TRBV10-2 with TRBJ2-7; D not resolved. The germline V and J ends were trimmed by 3 bases and 4 bases, with 4 bases remaining between them. This CDR3 region has 11 residues. CDR1 is WSHSY and CDR2 is SAAADI in the germline V gene. The CDR3: CASSEYYEQYF. In DNA, the CDR3 is TGCGCCAGCAGTGAATATTACGAGCAGTACTTC.

The rearrangement joins TRBV16 to TRBJ2-7, with TRBD1 matching 7 bases. Germline values: CDR1 KGHSY, CDR2 FQNENV. This CDR3 has 15 amino acids. J lost 4 bases, V lost 4 bases, and 10 bases had no gene match. The CDR3 here is CASSPDRVKGYEQYF. The CDR3 DNA reads TGTGCCAGCAGCCCAGACAGGGTGAAAGGGTACGAGCAGTACTTC.

The chain couples TRBV9 to TRBJ2-2; TRBD1 aligns across 7 bases. V shed 7 bases and J 1 base; nucleotides not matched to a gene: 7. The germline V gene has CDR1 SGDLS and CDR2 YYNGEE. This CDR3 region has 15 residues. Here the CDR3 DNA reads TGTGCCAGCTCTAGGGGGCTCCGGAACACCGGGGAGCTGTTTTTT. It yields the protein CASSRGLRNTGELFF.

This chain connects TRBV29-1 to TRBJ2-2; either TRBD1 or TRBD2 may supply D (5 bases each). The V and J ends lost 3 bases and 5 bases respectively, with 13 bases between them. The CDR3 runs to 14 residues. Germline V gene lookup returns CDR1 SQVTM and CDR2 ANQGSEA. In DNA, the CDR3 is TGCAGCGTTGACGACGGATGGGGGACCGGGGAGCTGTTTTTT. It encodes CSVDDGWGTGELFF.

CDR3 DNA sequence: TGTGCCAGCAGCTTTATACTACTAGAGAGCACAGATACGCAGTATTTT. The encoded protein is CASSFILLESTDTQYF. The rearrangement uses TRBV7-2 and TRBJ2-3; a weak D match, TRBD2 (5 bases). V lost 3 bases to trimming and J lost 0 bases, with 13 bases between them. This CDR3 region has 16 residues. Germline V gives CDR1 SGHTA, CDR2 FQGNSA.